This T cell receptor (beta chain) comes out of a study of blood T cell repertoires in COVID-19. This clone was observed a single time. Participants classified as exposed had met a COVID-19 case within 2 weeks before study entry. Original data processing: Amplified reference gene primers provided the basis for estimating nucleated cell counts. Clones were sequenced by immunoSEQ multiplex PCR, and TCRdb holds only the in-frame ones, with some missing. The V and J calls and clone size come from that table; D and trimming were worked out from the DNA. Found here are about 230,000 clones, approximately 88% of them singletons; the top ten hold around 3.7%. V lost 7 bases to trimming and J lost 1 base, with 16 bases between them. Germline CDR1 MNHEY, CDR2 SVGAGI. The CDR3 totals 15 residues.

The chain joins TRBV6-5 to TRBJ1-1; D is possibly TRBD1 (5 bases). This sequence was found in a woman aged 30 to 39 who had been exposed to COVID-19. Sequencing was done on a sample of PBMCs or T cells enriched from blood (not recorded which). CDR3 DNA: TGTGCCAGCAAGGGGCAGCCTGTACAGAACACTGAAGCTTTCTTT. This gives the protein CASKGQPVQNTEAFF.